These T cell receptor beta chains were read from a single sample in a study of shared clonotypes between healthy human individuals. Using immunoSEQ multiplex PCR, the repertoire was profiled, and TCRdb retains in-frame clones only, with some absent. The repertoire has about 1.9 million clones, just under 95% of them found once; the top ten carry 1.5% to 2%. The material sequenced was naive CD8+ T cells from PBMCs. The origin of the receptors is a man aged 18 to 29 in good health. Some clones in this sample may be carry-over from other donors' samples. Both conserved end residues are part of each CDR3. A D gene is named only where the DNA matches it firmly. A clone size is listed for some rows: how often the clone was seen (once, few, many), or a class if it is expanded.

TGCGCCAGCAGCGCAGGACTAGGGTCCTACGAGCAGTACTTC,CASSAGLGSYEQYF,TRBD2,TRBV5-1,NA,TRBJ2-7
TGCGCCAGCAGCGTAAGCGGGGATGAGCAGTTCTTC,CASSVSGDEQFF,TRBD2,TRBV5-1,NA,TRBJ2-1
TGCAGCACCTTATTATCGGGGGGCTACACCTTC,CSTLLSGGYTF,NA,TRBV29-1,NA,TRBJ1-2
TGTGCCAGCAGTTTTCTAGCGACAAGGTTGGATACGCAGTATTTT,CASSFLATRLDTQYF,NA,TRBV28,NA,TRBJ2-3
TGTGCCAGCGGAGTAATAGCGGGAGGGCCAGGGGAGCTGTTTTTT,CASGVIAGGPGELFF,TRBD2,TRBV27,NA,TRBJ2-2
TGTGCCAGCAGCCCCCGGACGAGCACTGAAGCTTTCTTT,CASSPRTSTEAFF,NA,TRBV7-9,NA,TRBJ1-1
TGTGCCAGCAGCGTATCCTTAGAATCGTCTAGCGGGAATGAGCAGTTCTTC,CASSVSLESSSGNEQFF,TRBD2,TRBV9,NA,TRBJ2-1
TGTGCCAGCAGCTTAGCGGGAGTGGCGTACGAGCAGTACTTC,CASSLAGVAYEQYF,NA,TRBV7-9,NA,TRBJ2-7
TGCACGGGTCAACAGGGGCATACCGGGGAGCTGTTTTTT,CTGQQGHTGELFF,NA,TRBV1,NA,TRBJ2-2
TGTGCCAGCAGCTTATCACAAGCCTTAGCGGGAGACTTC,CASSLSQALAGDF,TRBD2,TRBV11-2,NA,TRBJ2-7
TGTGCCATCAGTGACAGGGACCTCACCGGGGAGCTGTTTTTT,CAISDRDLTGELFF,NA,TRBV10-3,NA,TRBJ2-2
TGTGCCAGCAGCTCGGGAGGGGGAGTCGGCTACGAGCAGTACTTC,CASSSGGGVGYEQYF,TRBD2,TRBV5-5,NA,TRBJ2-7
TGTGCCAGCAGTTACCCCCAGGGGTCCTCCTACGAGCAGTACTTC,CASSYPQGSSYEQYF,NA,TRBV6-6,NA,TRBJ2-7
TGTGCCAGCCGCCGCGGGGAGGCTAATGAAAAACTGTTTTTT,CASRRGEANEKLFF,NA,TRBV27,NA,TRBJ1-4
TGTGCCAGCAGCGGGGACAGGGGCAATCAGCCCCAGCATTTT,CASSGDRGNQPQHF,TRBD1,TRBV9,few,TRBJ1-5
TGTGCCAGCAGCTTGGGCACCTACACCGGGGAGCTGTTTTTT,CASSLGTYTGELFF,NA,TRBV7-9,NA,TRBJ2-2
TGTGCCAGCAGGGTGGGACTCAACCTGGGCACTGAAGCTTTCTTT,CASRVGLNLGTEAFF,NA,TRBV6-5,NA,TRBJ1-1
TGTGCCAGCAGCGTAATCCCAAACACTGAAGCTTTCTTT,CASSVIPNTEAFF,NA,TRBV9,few,TRBJ1-1
TGTGCCAGCAGTTTTATAGGGACCAATCAGCCCCAGCATTTT,CASSFIGTNQPQHF,NA,TRBV27,NA,TRBJ1-5
TGTGCCAGTGGAAGGTTGGGAGCCACCATATATTTT,CASGRLGATIYF,NA,TRBV27,NA,TRBJ1-3
TGTGCCAGCAGCTCCAAGACTAGCGGGGTTTATCGAGACGAGCAGTACTTC,CASSSKTSGVYRDEQYF,TRBD2,TRBV7-9,NA,TRBJ2-7
TGTGCCAGCAGCTATAGGTGGGCCTACGAGCAGTACTTC,CASSYRWAYEQYF,NA,TRBV14,once,TRBJ2-7
TGTGCCAGCAGCGACAGGGGCTCTGGAAACACCATATATTTT,CASSDRGSGNTIYF,TRBD1,TRBV9,NA,TRBJ1-3
TGTGCCAGCAGTGATCGCACAGGGGTGAAGACAGATACGCAGTATTTT,CASSDRTGVKTDTQYF,TRBD1,TRBV25-1,NA,TRBJ2-3
TGTGCCAGTAGTATGGGCAGGGGGACCGGGGAGCTGTTTTTT,CASSMGRGTGELFF,TRBD1,TRBV19,NA,TRBJ2-2
TGCAGTGCTTGGGACTCCTACGAGCAGTACTTC,CSAWDSYEQYF,NA,TRBV20-1,once,TRBJ2-7
TGTGCCAGCAGCCATAGACAGTTGAGCTCCTACGAGCAGTACTTC,CASSHRQLSSYEQYF,NA,TRBV7-2,NA,TRBJ2-7
TGTGCCAGCAGCGGGGGCGGTCGGATGAACACTGAAGCTTTCTTT,CASSGGGRMNTEAFF,NA,TRBV7-9,NA,TRBJ1-1